The entry that follows covers one T cell receptor (beta chain) sequence. From the germline J gene comes the end of the CDR3, since the read stops 3 residues before it. These data belong to a study of T cell clonality in common variable immunodeficiency. Germline V gene lookup returns CDR1 SNHLY and CDR2 FYNNEI. V lost 6 bases, J lost 5 bases, and 7 bases lay in between. This CDR3 spans 11 amino acids. TCRdb's table, derived via immunoSEQ multiplex PCR, lists solely in-frame clones and lacks some. The sample shows 60,000 to 75,000 clones, no singletons; the ten largest hold 1.5% to 2%. The chain has TRBV2 and TRBJ2-5; D not resolved. This clonotype was sampled from a person aged 18 to 75 in good health. The source material was peripheral blood mononuclear cells. CDR3 region: CASRSLETQYF. CDR3 DNA, as far as it was read: TGTGCCAGCAGATCATTGGAGACC.